The present TCR beta chain was sequenced within a study of cytomegalovirus exposure and HLA in healthy donors. This CDR3 comprises 15 residues. Looked up from germline, CDR1 is MNHEY and CDR2 is SVGAGI. V shed 2 bases and J shed 2 bases, with 12 bases lying between them. The PCR used 60 Vbeta and 13 Jbeta primers. In the original processing: Around 9.9 million shared chains were among the about 80 million unique TCR beta chains that a later analysis counted. The protocol was immunoSEQ multiplex PCR, while the TCRdb copy is restricted to in-frame clones and leaves out a portion. That table gives V, J and clone size, and the DNA gave D and trimming. The data contain approximately 220,000 clones, 82% of them singletons. In nominal health when sampled, donors likely had unrecorded immune exposures nonetheless. Comment on this clone: As yet, its antigen is unknown.

Overall study findings and caveats: 16,951 TCR beta sequences were associated with HLA alleles at 0.05 false discovery rate in a later analysis. Most subjects had HLA-A and HLA-B alleles reportedly predicted accurately by TCR beta sequences.

Sequencing was done on a sample of PBMCs. J is TRBJ1-1 and V is TRBV6-5; maybe TRBD1 (5 bases). The TCR was taken from a man between 35 and 55 years old in good health and CMV-seropositive. CDR3 amino acids: CASSYGPDTNTEAFF. The CDR3 bases are TGTGCCAGCAGTTACGGGCCGGACACCAACACTGAAGCTTTCTTT.